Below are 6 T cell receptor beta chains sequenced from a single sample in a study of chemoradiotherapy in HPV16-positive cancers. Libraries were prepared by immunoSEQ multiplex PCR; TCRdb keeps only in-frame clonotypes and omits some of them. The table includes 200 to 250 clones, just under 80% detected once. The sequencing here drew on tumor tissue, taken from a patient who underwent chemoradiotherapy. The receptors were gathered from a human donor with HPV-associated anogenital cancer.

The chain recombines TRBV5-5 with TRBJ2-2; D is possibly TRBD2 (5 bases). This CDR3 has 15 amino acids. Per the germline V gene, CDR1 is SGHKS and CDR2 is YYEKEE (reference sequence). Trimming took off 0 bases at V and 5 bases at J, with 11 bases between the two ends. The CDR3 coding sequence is TGTGCCAGCAGCTTGGGGGGAGTAAGGACCGGGGAGCTGTTTTTT. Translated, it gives CASSLGGVRTGELFF. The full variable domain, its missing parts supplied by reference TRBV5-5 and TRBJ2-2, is DAGVTQSPTHLIKTRGQQVTLRCSPISGHKSVSWYQQVLGQGPQFIFQYYEKEERGRGNFPDRFSARQFPNYSSELNVNALLLGDSALYLCASSLGGVRTGELFFGEGSRLTVL.

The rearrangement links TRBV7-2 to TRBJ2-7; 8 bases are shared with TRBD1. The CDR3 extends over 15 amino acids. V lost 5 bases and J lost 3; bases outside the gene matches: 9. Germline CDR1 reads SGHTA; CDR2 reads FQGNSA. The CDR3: CASSPQGQVFYEQYF. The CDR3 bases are TGTGCCAGCAGCCCCCAGGGACAGGTTTTCTACGAGCAGTACTTC.

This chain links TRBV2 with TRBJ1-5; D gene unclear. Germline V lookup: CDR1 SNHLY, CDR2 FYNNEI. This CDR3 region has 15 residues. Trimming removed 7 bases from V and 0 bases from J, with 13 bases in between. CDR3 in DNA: TGTGCCAGCACCGAGCAGCCTAATAGCAATCAGCCCCAGCATTTT. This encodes CASTEQPNSNQPQHF. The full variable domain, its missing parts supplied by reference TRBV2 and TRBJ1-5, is EPEVTQTPSHQVTQMGQEVILRCVPISNHLYFYWYRQILGQKVEFLVSFYNNEISEKSEIFDDQFSVERPDGSNFTLKIRSTKLEDSAMYFCASTEQPNSNQPQHFGDGTRLSIL.

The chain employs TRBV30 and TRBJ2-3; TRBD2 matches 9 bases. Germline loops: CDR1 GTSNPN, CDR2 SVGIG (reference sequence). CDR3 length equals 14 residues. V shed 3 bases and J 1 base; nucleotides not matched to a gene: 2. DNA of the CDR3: TGTGCCTGGAGCTTAGCGGGAGGCACAGATACGCAGTATTTT. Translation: CAWSLAGGTDTQYF.

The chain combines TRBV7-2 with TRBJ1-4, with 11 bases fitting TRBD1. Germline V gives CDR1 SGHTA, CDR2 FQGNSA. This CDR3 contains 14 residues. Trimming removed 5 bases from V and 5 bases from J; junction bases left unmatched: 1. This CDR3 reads CASSRDRGNEKLFF. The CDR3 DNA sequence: TGTGCCAGCAGCCGGGACAGGGGGAATGAAAAACTGTTTTTT.

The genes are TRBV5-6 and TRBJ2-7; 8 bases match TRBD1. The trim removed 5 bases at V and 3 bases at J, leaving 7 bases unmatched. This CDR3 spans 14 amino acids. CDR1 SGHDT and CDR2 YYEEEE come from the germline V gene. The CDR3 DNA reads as TGTGCCAGCAGGTCCGGGACAGGTGTCTACGAGCAGTACTTC. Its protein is CASRSGTGVYEQYF.